Reported below is one T cell receptor (beta chain). This clonotype occurred many times. Its antigen is unknown. Per-base quality was not reported, and no clone a single base away is much larger than it. The library was built by means of 5' RACE. Sequenced on a NextSeq 500. In the TCR library protocol, a unique molecular identifier was attached to each TCR cDNA molecule so that PCR and sequencing errors could be corrected. In the original analysis: TCR identification, UMI-based error correction and CDR3 extraction were all carried out with Decombinator tools. TCRs above a frequency of 2 per 1,000, corresponding to the top 1% of the tumor frequency distribution, were defined as expanded. Each repertoire was subsampled 100 times to 5,000 TCRs, after which Renyi diversity was computed with the R vegan package. CDR3 similarity networks were built from amino acid triplet string-kernel similarity, with CDR3s being connected when pairwise similarity was above 0.82. TCRdb took the public reads, trimmed them with fastp at Q25, ran MiXCR for clone calling and kept in-frame beta chains. Rows merge per CDR3 protein into single entries with the most common DNA and genes. The V and J calls follow TCRdb's processing rather than the paper's. The sample profile shows 8,500 to 14,000 distinct CDR3 sequences; over 9% of them were found once. The ten largest clones represent 34% of the sample.

Explained via the paper, the time point label denotes: blood at routine non-recurrence follow-up after resection. For TCR sequencing, whole RNA was extracted from tumor and nontumor lung tissue, or from cryopreserved PBMC samples, and no cell sorting was done. Only patients for whom sufficient RNA was available from at least two tumor regions were selected for TCR sequencing. The data originate from a study of spatial heterogeneity in lung cancer (dated by TCRdb to between 2017 and 2020). Regarding the complete study: Samples were obtained from around 72 patients with early-stage, untreated non-small cell lung cancer from the lung TRACERx cohort. In non-small cell lung cancer, the study quantitatively compared TCR alpha and beta repertoires across several tumor regions, matched nontumor lung, and blood. Beta-chain transcripts were consistently detected in greater numbers than alpha-chain transcripts, which likely reflects a higher abundance of beta-chain transcripts. Nonsynonymous mutation counts, determined by whole-exome sequencing of tumor tissue, were related to features of the TCR repertoire. Both alpha and beta chains were TCR-sequenced in samples taken at surgery, namely 220 tumor regions, 62 to 70 matched nontumor lung samples and 50 to 60 PBMC samples. In the raw uncorrected reads, each unique combination of TCR and UMI appeared more than ten times on average. Follow-up PBMC samples were sequenced whenever available, with a median time to follow-up of around two years after resection.

Including the terminal cysteine and phenylalanine, the CDR3 comprises 16 residues. Just CDR3 DNA is preserved here, 48 bases in frame from base 1. The germline ends are 11 bases apart after V is trimmed by 0 bases and J by 1 base. The germline V gene sets CDR1 to SGHDT and CDR2 to YYEEEE. Paper-wide results and their limitations: Confirming at a functional level the hypothesis that regional TCRs recognize regional mutations was considered to require additional single-cell paired TCR alpha and beta sequencing. Only approximately 13 patients were included in comparisons of baseline and follow-up blood repertoires. Ubiquitous expanded tumor TCRs were found in blood more often at tumor resection than at routine follow-up.

Rearrangement joined TRBV5-6 to TRBJ2-4; no confident D gene assignment can be made. Specimen: PBMCs, collected at follow-up. The source of this sequence is a female donor with early-stage non-small cell lung cancer. The DNA sequence is as follows: TGTGCCAGCAGCTTGGGACTCCTTGGGGCCAAAAACATTCAGTACTTC. Its translation is CASSLGLLGAKNIQYF.